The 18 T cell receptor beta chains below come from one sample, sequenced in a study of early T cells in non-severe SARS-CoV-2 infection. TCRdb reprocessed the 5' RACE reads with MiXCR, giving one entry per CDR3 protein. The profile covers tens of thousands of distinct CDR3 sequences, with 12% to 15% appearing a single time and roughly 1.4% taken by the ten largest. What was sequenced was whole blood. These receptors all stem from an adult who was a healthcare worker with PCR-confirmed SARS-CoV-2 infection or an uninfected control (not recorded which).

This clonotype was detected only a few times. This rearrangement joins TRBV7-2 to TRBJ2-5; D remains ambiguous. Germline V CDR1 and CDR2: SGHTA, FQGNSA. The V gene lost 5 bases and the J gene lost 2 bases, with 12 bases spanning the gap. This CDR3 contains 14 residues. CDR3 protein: CASSRSVGQETQYF. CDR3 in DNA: TGTGCCAGCAGCCGAAGTGTGGGTCAAGAGACCCAGTACTTC.

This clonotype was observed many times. DNA for the CDR3: TGTGCCAGCAGCCCCGGTGGTCGAGCGGGGACGTCGGAGACCCAGTACTTC. Protein product: CASSPGGRAGTSETQYF. J is TRBJ2-5 and V is TRBV11-2; TRBD2 matches at 7 bases. Losses at the gene ends were 5 bases for V and 5 bases for J; bases not matched to a gene: 17. CDR3 length equals 17 residues. Germline values: CDR1 SGHAT, CDR2 FQNNGV. Full variable domain (outside the CDR3, taken from reference TRBV11-2 and TRBJ2-5): EAGVAQSPRYKIIEKRQSVAFWCNPISGHATLYWYQQILGQGPKLLIQFQNNGVVDDSQLPKDRFSAERLKGVDSTLKIQPAKLEDSAVYLCASSPGGRAGTSETQYFGPGTRLLVL.

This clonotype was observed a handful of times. As DNA, the CDR3 is TGTGCCAGCAGCTTAAGGACGCTACAAGAGACCCAGTACTTC. This translates into CASSLRTLQETQYF. The V and J genes are TRBV7-8 and TRBJ2-5; D remains unclear. The V gene lost 2 bases and the J gene lost 2 bases, with 9 bases spanning the gap. The CDR3 loop spans 14 amino acids. CDR1 and CDR2 (germline): SGHVS, FQNEAQ.

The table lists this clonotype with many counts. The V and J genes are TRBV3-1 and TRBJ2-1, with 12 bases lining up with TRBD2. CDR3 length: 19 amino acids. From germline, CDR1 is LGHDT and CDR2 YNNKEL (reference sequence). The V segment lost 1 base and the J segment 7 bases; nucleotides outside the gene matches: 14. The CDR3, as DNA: TGTGCCAGCAGCCAAGGCCCTTTAGCTAGCGGGGGGGCCAATAATGAGCAGTTCTTC. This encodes CASSQGPLASGGANNEQFF.

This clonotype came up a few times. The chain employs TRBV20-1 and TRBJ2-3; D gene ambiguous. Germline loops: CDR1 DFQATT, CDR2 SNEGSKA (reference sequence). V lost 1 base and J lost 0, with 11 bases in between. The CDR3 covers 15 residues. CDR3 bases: TGCAGTGCTAGAGGGCTAACGACTAGCACAGATACGCAGTATTTT. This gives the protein CSARGLTTSTDTQYF.

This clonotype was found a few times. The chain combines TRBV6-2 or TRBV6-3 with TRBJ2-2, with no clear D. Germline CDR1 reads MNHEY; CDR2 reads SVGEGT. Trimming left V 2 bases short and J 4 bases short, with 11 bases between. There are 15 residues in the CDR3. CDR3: CASSYLPDSTGELFF. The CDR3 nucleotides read TGTGCCAGCAGTTACCTCCCAGACTCCACCGGGGAGCTGTTTTTT.

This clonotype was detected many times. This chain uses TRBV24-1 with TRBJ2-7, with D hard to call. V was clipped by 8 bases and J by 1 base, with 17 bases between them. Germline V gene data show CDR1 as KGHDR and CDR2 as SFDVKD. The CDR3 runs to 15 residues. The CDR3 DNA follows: TGTGCCACCAATGGGGAAGGGTGGGAATCCTACGAGCAGTACTTC. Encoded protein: CATNGEGWESYEQYF.

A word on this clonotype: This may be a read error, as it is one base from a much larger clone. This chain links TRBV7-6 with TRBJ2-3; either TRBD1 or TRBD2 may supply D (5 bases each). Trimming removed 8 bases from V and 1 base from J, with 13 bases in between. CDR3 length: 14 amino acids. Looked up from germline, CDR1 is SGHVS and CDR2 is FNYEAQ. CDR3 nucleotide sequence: TGTGCCAGCGTTGTTAGGGACCGCACAGATACGCAGTATTTT. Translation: CASVVRDRTDTQYF.

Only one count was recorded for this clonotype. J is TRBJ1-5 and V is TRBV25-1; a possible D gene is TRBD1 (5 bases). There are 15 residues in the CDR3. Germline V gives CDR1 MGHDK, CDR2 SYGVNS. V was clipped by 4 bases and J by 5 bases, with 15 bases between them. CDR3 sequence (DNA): TGTGCCAGCAGTGCGGCAGGGCTGAGGCATCAGCCCCAGCATTTT. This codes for CASSAAGLRHQPQHF.

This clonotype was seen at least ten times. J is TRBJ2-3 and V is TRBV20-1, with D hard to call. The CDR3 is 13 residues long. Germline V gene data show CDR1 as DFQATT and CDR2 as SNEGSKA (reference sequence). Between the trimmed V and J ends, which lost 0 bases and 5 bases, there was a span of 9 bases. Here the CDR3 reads CSARDRVRDTQYF. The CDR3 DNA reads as TGCAGTGCTAGAGACCGAGTAAGAGATACGCAGTATTTT.

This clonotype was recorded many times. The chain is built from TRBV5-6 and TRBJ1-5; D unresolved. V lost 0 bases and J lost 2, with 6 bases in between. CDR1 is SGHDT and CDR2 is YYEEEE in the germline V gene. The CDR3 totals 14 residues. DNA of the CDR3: TGTGCCAGCAGCTTGGGGGCAGGCAATCAGCCCCAGCATTTT. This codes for CASSLGAGNQPQHF.

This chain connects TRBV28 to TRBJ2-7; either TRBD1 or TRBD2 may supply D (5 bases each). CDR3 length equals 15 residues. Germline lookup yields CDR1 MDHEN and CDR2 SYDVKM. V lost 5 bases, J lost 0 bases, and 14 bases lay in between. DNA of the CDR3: TGTGCCAGCAGTCTCACCGGGACGGTCTCCTACGAGCAGTACTTC. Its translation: CASSLTGTVSYEQYF.

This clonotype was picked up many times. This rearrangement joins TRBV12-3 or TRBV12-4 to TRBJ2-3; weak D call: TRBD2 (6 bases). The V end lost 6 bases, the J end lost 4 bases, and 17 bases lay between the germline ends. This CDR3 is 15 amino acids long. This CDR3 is CASSELIGRPDTQYF. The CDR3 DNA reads TGTGCCAGCAGCGAACTAATAGGGAGGCCAGATACGCAGTATTTT.

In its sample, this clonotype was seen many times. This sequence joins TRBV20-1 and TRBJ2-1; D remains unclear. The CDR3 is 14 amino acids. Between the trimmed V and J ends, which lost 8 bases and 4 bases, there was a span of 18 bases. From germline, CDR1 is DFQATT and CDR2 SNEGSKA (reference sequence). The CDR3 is CSSQHRISYNEQFF. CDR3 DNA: TGCAGTTCCCAGCACCGAATTTCGTACAATGAGCAGTTCTTC.

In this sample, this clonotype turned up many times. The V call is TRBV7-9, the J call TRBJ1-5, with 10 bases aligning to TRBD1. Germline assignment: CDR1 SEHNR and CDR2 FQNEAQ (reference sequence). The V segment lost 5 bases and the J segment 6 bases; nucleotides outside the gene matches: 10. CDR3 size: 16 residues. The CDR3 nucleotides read TGTGCCAGCAGCCCAAGTGACAGGGGGCTGGGTCAGCCCCAGCATTTT. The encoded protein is CASSPSDRGLGQPQHF.

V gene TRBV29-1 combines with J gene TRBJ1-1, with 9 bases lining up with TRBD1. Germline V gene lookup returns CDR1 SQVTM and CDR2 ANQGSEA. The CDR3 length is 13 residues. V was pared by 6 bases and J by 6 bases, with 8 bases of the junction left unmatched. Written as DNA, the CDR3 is TGCAGCGTGGTGACAGGGGGGAATGCTGAAGCTTTCTTT. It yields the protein CSVVTGGNAEAFF.

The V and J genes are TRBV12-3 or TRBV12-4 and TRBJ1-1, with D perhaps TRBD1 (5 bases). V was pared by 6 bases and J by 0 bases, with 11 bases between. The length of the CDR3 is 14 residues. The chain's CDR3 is CASRDDSLNTEAFF. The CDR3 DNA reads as TGTGCCAGCAGGGACGACAGTTTGAACACTGAAGCTTTCTTT.

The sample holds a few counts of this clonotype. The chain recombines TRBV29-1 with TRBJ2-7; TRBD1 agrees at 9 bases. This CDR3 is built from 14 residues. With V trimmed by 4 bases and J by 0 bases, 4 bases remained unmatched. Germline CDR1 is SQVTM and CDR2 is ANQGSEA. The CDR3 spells CSVARTGVSYEQYF. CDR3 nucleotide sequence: TGCAGCGTTGCGAGGACAGGGGTCTCCTACGAGCAGTACTTC.